This T cell receptor (beta chain) was sequenced in a study of CD8+ T cells in alopecia areata. Looking at the study overall: Treated patients swallowed 5 to 10 mg of oral tofacitinib twice daily. Study results and caveats: Lesional scalp displayed greater clonality than normal scalp, most notably in alopecia totalis/universalis.

Peripheral blood and lesional scalp punch biopsies came from alopecia areata patients. Extracted from the samples, RNA was reverse transcribed into cDNA to serve as the sequencing template. Measured with immunoSEQ multiplex PCR; TCRdb has only the in-frame clones, and not every one. Seen here are about 11,000 clones, approximately 59% observed once, and the top ten hold under 9.5%. A remark on this clone: The antigen remains undetermined.

The J segment lost 8 bases and the V segment lost 4 bases, leaving 12 bases of the junction unmatched. In germline, CDR1 is SGHNT, CDR2 YENEEA. The CDR3 length is 16 residues. This receptor was identified in a human donor with alopecia areata. The sample in question was skin, obtained at week 0. The V and J genes are TRBV11-3 and TRBJ2-3; TRBD2 matches at 10 bases. CDR3 sequence reads: CASSSTLAGGGGTQYF. The CDR3 DNA sequence: TGTGCCAGCAGCTCGACCTTAGCGGGAGGAGGAGGTACGCAGTATTTT. Variable domain in full (rest from reference TRBV11-3 and TRBJ2-3): EAGVVQSPRYKIIEKKQPVAFWCNPISGHNTLYWYLQNLGQGPELLIRYENEEAVDDSQLPKDRFSAERLKGVDSTLKIQPAELGDSAVYLCASSSTLAGGGGTQYFGPGTRLTVL.